The clone carrying this TCR beta chain was detected only a few times. The CDR3 is 16 amino acids. Losses at the gene ends were 0 bases for V and 8 bases for J; bases not matched to a gene: 11. Germline CDR1 is MGHRA and CDR2 is YSYEKL. This specimen comes from a study of early T cells in non-severe SARS-CoV-2 infection. TCRdb redid the calling of the 5' RACE reads with MiXCR, one entry per CDR3 protein. The sample has 85,000 to 120,000 distinct CDR3 sequences, around 13% seen once; the top ten hold 6.2%. The sample was whole blood. The receptor was isolated from an adult who was a healthcare worker with PCR-confirmed SARS-CoV-2 infection or an uninfected control (not recorded which). The rearrangement joins TRBV4-1 to TRBJ2-3; TRBD2 matches at 7 bases. This CDR3 reads CASSQDFRRGTPTQYF. CDR3 coding DNA: TGCGCCAGCAGCCAAGATTTTCGGCGGGGGACTCCTACGCAGTATTTT.